A single T cell receptor (beta chain) is shown here with its context. CDR1 and CDR2 (germline): SNHLY, FYNNEI. V lost 11 bases, J lost 0 bases, and 13 bases lay in between. This CDR3 is 13 amino acids long. Sequencing used immunoSEQ multiplex PCR; TCRdb keeps in-frame clones, though not all of them. The sample consists of under 200,000 clones, about 90% of them appearing once. This entry comes from a study of cytomegalovirus exposure and HLA in healthy donors. The receptor was derived from a woman aged 18-29 years in good health and CMV-seropositive. This chain joins TRBV2 and TRBJ2-5; D gene ambiguous. Specimen: PBMCs. CDR3 protein: CARRREYQETQYF. CDR3 bases: TGTGCCCGCCGTAGAGAGTACCAAGAGACCCAGTACTTC.